There are a few counts of the clone carrying this T cell receptor (beta chain). Its specificity is not known. The data derive from a study of shared clonotypes between healthy human individuals. Regarding the study as a whole: Naive CD4 clonotypes overlapped across a handful of donors at around 5%.

V was pared by 5 bases and J by 1 base, with 6 bases of the junction left unmatched. Germline CDR1 and CDR2: MDHEN and SYDVKM. The CDR3 is 17 amino acids. The data were produced by immunoSEQ multiplex PCR, yet TCRdb's version contains in-frame clones alone and is incomplete. Here the sample spans around 200,000 clones, approximately 60% being singletons. Source material: memory CD4+ T cells sorted from blood. Subset reported: CD45RA-negative fraction. The rearrangement links TRBV28 to TRBJ2-3, with 13 bases lining up with TRBD2. This sequence was found in a man younger than 40 in good health. CDR3 amino acids: CASSPGLAGDGTDTQYF. CDR3 in DNA: TGTGCCAGCAGTCCCGGACTAGCGGGAGACGGCACAGATACGCAGTATTTT.